These 12 T cell receptor beta chains were sequenced from one sample in a study of early T cells in non-severe SARS-CoV-2 infection. TCRdb recomputed calls from the 5' RACE reads with MiXCR, one row per CDR3 protein. The sample has 60,000 to 65,000 distinct CDR3 sequences, almost 9.5% seen once. The sample consisted of whole blood. These receptors were taken from an adult who was a healthcare worker with PCR-confirmed SARS-CoV-2 infection or an uninfected control (not recorded which).

This clonotype was counted a few times. The V and J genes are TRBV10-3 and TRBJ1-1; D is perhaps TRBD1 (5 bases). CDR3 size: 14 residues. The germline V and J ends were trimmed by 0 bases and 7 bases, with 12 bases remaining between them. Germline CDR1 is ENHRY and CDR2 is SYGVKD. CDR3 in DNA: TGTGCCATCAGTGAGTCTGTTACAGGAGATGAAGCTTTCTTT. Translating gives CAISESVTGDEAFF.

This clonotype was seen ten or more times. This rearrangement joins TRBV5-6 to TRBJ2-1; D uncertain. The length of the CDR3 is 14 residues. The ends were cut back, 4 bases at V and 8 bases at J, with 16 bases in the middle. Germline CDR1 is SGHDT and CDR2 is YYEEEE. The CDR3 spells CASSRLTGGDEQFF. CDR3 in DNA: TGTGCCAGCAGCCGCCTGACTGGTGGGGATGAGCAGTTCTTC.

This clonotype was picked up a small number of times. V usage is TRBV20-1 and J usage is TRBJ2-3; possible D gene TRBD2, 5 bases. The V end lost 0 bases, the J end lost 7 bases, and 26 bases lay between the germline ends. The CDR3 spans 18 residues. Germline V gene lookup returns CDR1 DFQATT and CDR2 SNEGSKA (reference sequence). CDR3 sequence (DNA): TGCAGTGCTAGAGATCGGACCTCGGACTGGAGATCCCAGAATACGCAGTATTTT. Encoded protein: CSARDRTSDWRSQNTQYF.

J is TRBJ2-3 and V is TRBV7-9; TRBD2 agrees at 8 bases. Trimming took 1 base from V and 1 from J; bases not matched to a gene: 13. The CDR3 loop spans 19 amino acids. Germline CDR1 SEHNR, CDR2 FQNEAQ (reference sequence). The CDR3 nucleotides are TGTGCCAGCAGCTTAGGTGTCCGCGGGAGGAAAAGTGGCACAGATACGCAGTATTTT. Translated, it gives CASSLGVRGRKSGTDTQYF. The whole variable domain, filled in from reference TRBV7-9 and TRBJ2-3, reads DTGVSQNPRHKITKRGQNVTFRCDPISEHNRLYWYRQTLGQGPEFLTYFQNEAQLEKSRLLSDRFSAERPKGSFSTLEIQRTEQGDSAMYLCASSLGVRGRKSGTDTQYFGPGTRLTVL.

This chain connects TRBV7-2 to TRBJ2-1, with a tentative D call TRBD1 (5 bases). The V end was cut by 2 bases, the J end by 4 bases, with 15 bases between. Germline-derived CDR1 and CDR2 are SGHTA and FQGNSA. The CDR3 runs to 16 residues. The DNA for the CDR3 is TGTGCCAGCAGCTTATCCGCGCAGGGTTGGTACAATGAGCAGTTCTTC. It is translated as CASSLSAQGWYNEQFF. Full variable domain (outside the CDR3, taken from reference TRBV7-2 and TRBJ2-1): GAGVSQSPSNKVTEKGKDVELRCDPISGHTALYWYRQSLGQGLEFLIYFQGNSAPDKSGLPSDRFSAERTGGSVSTLTIQRTQQEDSAVYLCASSLSAQGWYNEQFFGPGTRLTVL.

This clonotype was seen ten or more times. The chain combines TRBV5-1 with TRBJ1-6, with D possibly TRBD1 on 5 matching bases. The ends were cut back, 4 bases at V and 5 bases at J, with 13 bases in the middle. The CDR3 is made up of 15 amino acids. Germline values: CDR1 SGHRS, CDR2 YFSETQ. CDR3 in DNA: TGCGCCAGCAGCCCCGCCGGGGGAAATAATTCACCCCTCCACTTT. This encodes CASSPAGGNNSPLHF.

The chain joins TRBV6-6 to TRBJ2-7; TRBD1 agrees at 9 bases. CDR1 is MNHNY and CDR2 is SVGAGI in the germline V gene (reference sequence). The CDR3 is 14 amino acids. V shed 7 bases, J shed 2 bases, and the junction held 6 bases outside the gene matches. CDR3 region: CASIKGQGPYEQYV. Here the CDR3 DNA reads TGTGCCAGCATCAAGGGACAGGGACCCTACGAGCAGTACGTC.

This clonotype came up a few times. This chain links TRBV24-1 with TRBJ2-3, with TRBD1 matching over 9 bases. The CDR3 covers 14 residues. After removal of 4 bases from V and 5 bases from J, the junction contained 3 bases not matched to a gene. The germline CDR1 and CDR2 sequences are KGHDR and SFDVKD. The CDR3 DNA reads as TGTGCCACCAGTGAGCCGGACAGGGGAGATACGCAGTATTTT. The encoded protein is CATSEPDRGDTQYF.

This clonotype was seen more than once but under ten times. This rearrangement joins TRBV5-1 to TRBJ1-6; 8 bases are a match to TRBD1. Germline CDR1 reads SGHRS; CDR2 reads YFSETQ. The J segment lost 8 bases and the V segment lost 4 bases, leaving 5 bases of the junction unmatched. CDR3 length: 14 amino acids. The chain's CDR3 is CASSRTGNYSPLHF. The CDR3 coding sequence is TGCGCCAGCAGCAGGACAGGGAACTATTCACCCCTCCACTTT.

This clonotype was detected many times. The gene calls are TRBV5-1 and TRBJ2-6, with unresolved D. The CDR3 is made up of 15 amino acids. CDR1 and CDR2 (germline): SGHRS, YFSETQ. V lost 6 bases to trimming and J lost 0 bases, with 10 bases between them. The CDR3 loop is CASNILPSGANVLTF. CDR3 in DNA: TGCGCCAGCAACATATTACCCTCTGGGGCCAACGTCCTGACTTTC.

This sequence joins TRBV4-1 and TRBJ2-2; 11 bases fit TRBD2. The CDR3 loop spans 19 amino acids. J lost 0 bases, V lost 0 bases, and 6 bases had no gene match. CDR1 is MGHRA and CDR2 is YSYEKL in the germline V gene. CDR3 DNA sequence: TGCGCCAGCAGCCAAGATCTACTAGCGGGGGCCACGAACACCGGGGAGCTGTTTTTT. It encodes CASSQDLLAGATNTGELFF.

CDR3 nucleotides: TGTGCCAGCACCCGGGGGGGAGGCACTGAAGCTTTCTTT. This gives the protein CASTRGGGTEAFF. The rearrangement uses TRBV2 and TRBJ1-1, with TRBD1 as a possible D gene (5 bases). Trimming left V 7 bases short and J 4 bases short, with 13 bases between. Germline lookup yields CDR1 SNHLY and CDR2 FYNNEI. CDR3 length: 13 amino acids.